This is a list of T cell receptor beta chains from one sample in a study of shared clonotypes between healthy human individuals. The assay was immunoSEQ multiplex PCR, and TCRdb's table has in-frame clones only and misses some. This sample has 660,000 or so clones; around 96% occur once, and the top ten carry around 0.1%. The source material was naive CD8+ T cells sorted from blood. The receptors shown here come from a young woman in good health. Each CDR3 is given with its conserved first and last residue. The order of the fields is V gene, D gene, clone size, J gene, CDR3 DNA, CDR3 protein. D genes are given only for firm matches. A row's size may be missing; if present it is once, few, many or a size class.

V: TRBV13; D: TRBD2; size: -; J: TRBJ2-1; DNA: TGTGCCAGCAGTGACGCGGGGGTAGCGGACAATGAGCAGTTCTTC; CDR3: CASSDAGVADNEQFF
V: TRBV7-9; D: -; size: -; J: TRBJ1-4; DNA: TGTGCCAGCAGCTTAGTAGTGGGGGAGAATGAAAAACTGTTTTTT; CDR3: CASSLVVGENEKLFF
V: TRBV7-8; D: -; size: -; J: TRBJ2-7; DNA: TGTGCCAGCAGCTTAGTAGGCGTCGTTTCCTACGAGCAGTACTTC; CDR3: CASSLVGVVSYEQYF
V: TRBV28; D: TRBD2; size: -; J: TRBJ2-3; DNA: TGTGCCAGCCTTAGGGCTAGCGGGGCCCTGGGGACAGATACGCAGTATTTT; CDR3: CASLRASGALGTDTQYF
V: TRBV7-7; D: TRBD2; size: -; J: TRBJ2-2; DNA: TGTGCCAGCAGCTTGGGGCTAGCGGGAGGCCCCGGGGAGCTGTTTTTT; CDR3: CASSLGLAGGPGELFF
V: TRBV30; D: -; size: -; J: TRBJ1-6; DNA: TGTGCCTGGAGTGTCTTTAATTCACCCCTCCACTTT; CDR3: CAWSVFNSPLHF
V: TRBV10-1; D: -; size: -; J: TRBJ2-1; DNA: TGCGCCAGCAGTTCTTCCCTCTGGGAGCAGTTCTTC; CDR3: CASSSSLWEQFF
V: TRBV5-6; D: -; size: -; J: TRBJ2-7; DNA: TGTGCCAGCAGCTTTGGCAGGGGCTCATACGAGCAGTACTTC; CDR3: CASSFGRGSYEQYF
V: TRBV9; D: -; size: once; J: TRBJ2-1; DNA: TGTGCCAGCAGCGAGGGCGGGATGTGGAGTAAGCAGTTCTTC; CDR3: CASSEGGMWSKQFF
V: TRBV15; D: -; size: -; J: TRBJ1-1; DNA: TGTGCCACCAGCTCCCCTCCCCATACTAAGAACACTGAAGCTTTCTTT; CDR3: CATSSPPHTKNTEAFF
V: TRBV28; D: -; size: -; J: TRBJ2-1; DNA: TGTGCCAGCAGTTTAGATATAATGCGTTCCACTGAGCAGTTCTTC; CDR3: CASSLDIMRSTEQFF
V: TRBV19; D: -; size: -; J: TRBJ1-4; DNA: TGTGCCAGTAGTATAGAAGAAGCGGGGCGAGCAACTAATGAAAAACTGTTTTTT; CDR3: CASSIEEAGRATNEKLFF
V: TRBV27; D: TRBD1; size: -; J: TRBJ2-7; DNA: TGTGCCAGCAGTTTGGGACCGGGACAGGGGGCCTACGAGCAGTACTTC; CDR3: CASSLGPGQGAYEQYF
V: TRBV27; D: TRBD2; size: -; J: TRBJ2-1; DNA: TGTGCCAGCAGACCCAGCGGGAGCTCCTACAATGAGCAGTTCTTC; CDR3: CASRPSGSSYNEQFF
V: TRBV30; D: -; size: -; J: TRBJ2-3; DNA: TGTGCCTGGAGTCCCTTACAGGTCCCAGCAGATACGCAGTATTTT; CDR3: CAWSPLQVPADTQYF
V: TRBV2; D: -; size: -; J: TRBJ2-7; DNA: TGTGCCAGCAGGATACAGGGCTACGAGCAGTACTTC; CDR3: CASRIQGYEQYF
V: TRBV5-6; D: -; size: -; J: TRBJ2-1; DNA: TGTGCCAGCAGCTTGCCGGGATCCTACAATGAGCAGTTCTTC; CDR3: CASSLPGSYNEQFF
V: TRBV27; D: -; size: -; J: TRBJ2-2; DNA: TGTGCCAGCAAGAAGGAGAACACCGGGGAGCTGTTTTTT; CDR3: CASKKENTGELFF
V: TRBV19; D: -; size: -; J: TRBJ1-1; DNA: TGTGCCAGTAGTATAGATCGTGAGGGTGTGAACACTGAAGCTTTCTTT; CDR3: CASSIDREGVNTEAFF
V: TRBV9; D: -; size: few; J: TRBJ2-1; DNA: TGTGCCAGCAGCGTAGCTTGGGGGGCAAGTAATGAGCAGTTCTTC; CDR3: CASSVAWGASNEQFF
V: TRBV10-3; D: TRBD1; size: -; J: TRBJ2-3; DNA: TGTGCCATCAGTGATCACTACAGGGGGCAGACAGATACGCAGTATTTT; CDR3: CAISDHYRGQTDTQYF
V: TRBV5-8; D: TRBD1; size: -; J: TRBJ2-1; DNA: TGTGCCAGCAGCGCGACAGGGGGGACCTACAATGAGCAGTTCTTC; CDR3: CASSATGGTYNEQFF
V: TRBV2; D: -; size: -; J: TRBJ2-1; DNA: TGTGCCAGCAGTGACTTGAAAGGGTATGAGCAGTTCTTC; CDR3: CASSDLKGYEQFF
V: TRBV13; D: -; size: -; J: TRBJ1-2; DNA: TGTGCCAGCAGCTTGGGCCCGGACTTAGTCTATGGCTACACCTTC; CDR3: CASSLGPDLVYGYTF
V: TRBV9; D: -; size: -; J: TRBJ1-1; DNA: TGTGCCAGCAGCGCTGCGCAAGAGTTGAACACTGAAGCTTTCTTT; CDR3: CASSAAQELNTEAFF
V: TRBV7-6; D: TRBD1; size: -; J: TRBJ2-6; DNA: TGTGCCAGCAGCCGCCCGGGACAGGGGGCACCTGGGGCCAACGTCCTGACTTTC; CDR3: CASSRPGQGAPGANVLTF
V: TRBV9; D: -; size: -; J: TRBJ1-2; DNA: TGTGCCAGCAGCGGAGGGGGACACTATGACTACACCTTC; CDR3: CASSGGGHYDYTF
V: TRBV5-4; D: TRBD2; size: -; J: TRBJ2-5; DNA: TGTGCCAGCAGCTTGGAAATGGGAGGGCCGATGGAGACCCAGTACTTC; CDR3: CASSLEMGGPMETQYF